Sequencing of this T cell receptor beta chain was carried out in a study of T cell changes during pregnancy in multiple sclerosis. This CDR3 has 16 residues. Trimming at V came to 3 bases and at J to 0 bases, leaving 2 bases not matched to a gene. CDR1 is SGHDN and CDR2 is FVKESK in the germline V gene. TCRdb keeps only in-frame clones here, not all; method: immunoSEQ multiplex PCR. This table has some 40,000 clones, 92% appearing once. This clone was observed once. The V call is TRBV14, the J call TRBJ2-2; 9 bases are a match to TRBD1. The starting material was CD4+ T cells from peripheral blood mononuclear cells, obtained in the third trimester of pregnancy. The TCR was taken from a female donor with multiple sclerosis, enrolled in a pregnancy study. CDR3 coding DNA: TGTGCCAGCAGCCAGTGGGACAGGGCGAACACCGGGGAGCTGTTTTTT. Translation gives CASSQWDRANTGELFF.